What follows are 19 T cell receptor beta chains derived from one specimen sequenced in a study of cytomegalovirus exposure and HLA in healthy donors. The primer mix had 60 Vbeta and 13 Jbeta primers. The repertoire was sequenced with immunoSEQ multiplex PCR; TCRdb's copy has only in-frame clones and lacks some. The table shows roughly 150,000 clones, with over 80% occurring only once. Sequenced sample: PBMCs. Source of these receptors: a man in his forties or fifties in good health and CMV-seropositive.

CDR3 nucleotides: TGTGCCATCAGTGTGGACTCTTCAGGCGAGCAGTACTTC. As protein: CAISVDSSGEQYF. The J gene is TRBJ2-7, the V gene TRBV10-3, with D perhaps TRBD2 (5 bases). V was trimmed by 4 bases and J by 6 bases, leaving 13 bases between them. The CDR3 covers 13 residues. Germline V gene sequence: CDR1 ENHRY, CDR2 SYGVKD.

The CDR3 here is CASSLIGQETQYF. CDR3 sequence (DNA): TGTGCCAGCAGCTTAATCGGGCAAGAGACCCAGTACTTC. V usage is TRBV7-3 and J usage is TRBJ2-5; D gene ambiguous. V was clipped by 1 base and J by 2 bases, with 5 bases between them. Germline V gene sequence: CDR1 SGHTA, CDR2 FQGTGA. This CDR3 spans 13 amino acids.

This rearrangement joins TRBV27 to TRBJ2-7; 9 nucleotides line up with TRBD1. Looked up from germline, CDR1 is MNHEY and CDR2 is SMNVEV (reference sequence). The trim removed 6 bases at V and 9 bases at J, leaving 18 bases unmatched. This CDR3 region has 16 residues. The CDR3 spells CASSQKWTGVPAGQYF. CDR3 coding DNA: TGTGCCAGCAGCCAAAAATGGACAGGGGTTCCCGCGGGGCAGTACTTC.

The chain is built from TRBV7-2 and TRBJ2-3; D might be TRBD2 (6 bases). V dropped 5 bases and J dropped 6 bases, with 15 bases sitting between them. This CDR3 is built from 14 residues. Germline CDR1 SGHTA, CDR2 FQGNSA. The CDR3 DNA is TGTGCCAGCAGCCCGACGGCGGGGTCGGATACGCAGTATTTT. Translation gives CASSPTAGSDTQYF.

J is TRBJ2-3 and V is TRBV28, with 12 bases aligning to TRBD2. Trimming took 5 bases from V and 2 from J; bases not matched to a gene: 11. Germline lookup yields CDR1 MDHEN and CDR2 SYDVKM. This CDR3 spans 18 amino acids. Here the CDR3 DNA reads TGTGCCAGCAGTCCTCTAGCGGGAGGGCCTTCTTACACAGATACGCAGTATTTT. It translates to CASSPLAGGPSYTDTQYF.

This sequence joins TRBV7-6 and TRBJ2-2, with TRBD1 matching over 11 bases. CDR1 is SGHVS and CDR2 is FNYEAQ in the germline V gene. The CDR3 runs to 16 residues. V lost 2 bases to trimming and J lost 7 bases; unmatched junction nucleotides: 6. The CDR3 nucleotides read TGTGCCAGCAGCTTAAGGACAGGGGGCGTTGGCGGGGAGCTGTTTTTT. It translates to CASSLRTGGVGGELFF.

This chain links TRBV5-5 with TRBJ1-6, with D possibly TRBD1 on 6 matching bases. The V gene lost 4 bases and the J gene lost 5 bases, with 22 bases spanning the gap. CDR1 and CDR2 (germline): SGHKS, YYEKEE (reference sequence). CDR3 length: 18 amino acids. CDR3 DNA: TGTGCCAGCAGCCCCCCAGACGGGACACCGTACAATAATTCACCCCTCCACTTT. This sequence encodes CASSPPDGTPYNNSPLHF. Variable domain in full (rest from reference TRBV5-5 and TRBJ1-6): DAGVTQSPTHLIKTRGQQVTLRCSPISGHKSVSWYQQVLGQGPQFIFQYYEKEERGRGNFPDRFSARQFPNYSSELNVNALLLGDSALYLCASSPPDGTPYNNSPLHFGNGTRLTVT.

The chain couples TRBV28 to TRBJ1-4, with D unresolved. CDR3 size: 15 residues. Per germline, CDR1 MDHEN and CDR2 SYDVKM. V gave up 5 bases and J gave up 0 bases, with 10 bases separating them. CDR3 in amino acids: CASSPPGSTNEKLFF. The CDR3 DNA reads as TGTGCCAGCAGTCCCCCGGGATCAACTAATGAAAAACTGTTTTTT.

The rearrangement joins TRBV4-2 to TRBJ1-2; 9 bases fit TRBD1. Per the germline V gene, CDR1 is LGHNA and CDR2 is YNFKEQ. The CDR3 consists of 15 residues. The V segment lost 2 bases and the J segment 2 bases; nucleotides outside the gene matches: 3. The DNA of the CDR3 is TGTGCCAGCAGCCAACCACAGGGGGCCAACTATGGCTACACCTTC. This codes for CASSQPQGANYGYTF.

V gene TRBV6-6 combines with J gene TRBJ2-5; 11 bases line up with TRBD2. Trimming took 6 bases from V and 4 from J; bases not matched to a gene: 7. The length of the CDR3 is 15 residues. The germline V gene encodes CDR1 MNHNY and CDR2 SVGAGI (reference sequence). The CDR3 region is CASSPGSGGGETQYF. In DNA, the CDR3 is TGTGCCAGCAGCCCCGGTAGCGGGGGGGGAGAGACCCAGTACTTC.

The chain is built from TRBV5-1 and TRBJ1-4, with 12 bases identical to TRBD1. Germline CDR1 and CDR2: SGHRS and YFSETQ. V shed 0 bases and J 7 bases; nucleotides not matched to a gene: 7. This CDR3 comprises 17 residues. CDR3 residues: CASSLEGQGARGEKLFF. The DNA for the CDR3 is TGCGCCAGCAGCTTGGAGGGACAGGGGGCGCGCGGTGAAAAACTGTTTTTT.

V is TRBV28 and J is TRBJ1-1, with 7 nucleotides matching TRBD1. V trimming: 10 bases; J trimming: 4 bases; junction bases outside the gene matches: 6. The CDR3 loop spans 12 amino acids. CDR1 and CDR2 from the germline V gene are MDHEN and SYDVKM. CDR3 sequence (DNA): TGTGCCACCCGAGGGGGCCCCACTGAAGCTTTCTTT. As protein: CATRGGPTEAFF. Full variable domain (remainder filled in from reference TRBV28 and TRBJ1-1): DVKVTQSSRYLVKRTGEKVFLECVQDMDHENMFWYRQDPGLGLRLIYFSYDVKMKEKGDIPEGYSVSREKKERFSLILESASTNQTSMYLCATRGGPTEAFFGQGTRLTVV.

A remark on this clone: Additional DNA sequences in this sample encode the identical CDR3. For the CDR3, the DNA is TGTGCCAGCAGCAAGGCATCTCCGGGACAGAAATACAATGAGCAGTTCTTC. It specifies CASSKASPGQKYNEQFF. The gene calls are TRBV21-1 and TRBJ2-1; no check of the table's D call, TRBD1, against the DNA was made. TRBV21-1 is a pseudogene locus. CDR3 length equals 17 residues.

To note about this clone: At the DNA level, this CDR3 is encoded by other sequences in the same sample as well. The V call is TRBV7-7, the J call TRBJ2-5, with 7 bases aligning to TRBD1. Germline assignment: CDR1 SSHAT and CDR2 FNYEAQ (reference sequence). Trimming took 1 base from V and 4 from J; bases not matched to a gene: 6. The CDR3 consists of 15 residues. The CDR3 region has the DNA TGTGCCAGCAGCTTAGGGACAGGTCGGATAGAGACCCAGTACTTC. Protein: CASSLGTGRIETQYF.

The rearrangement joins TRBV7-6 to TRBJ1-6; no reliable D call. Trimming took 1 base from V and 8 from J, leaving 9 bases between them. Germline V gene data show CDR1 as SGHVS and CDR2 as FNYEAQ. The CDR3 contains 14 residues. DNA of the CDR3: TGTGCCAGCAGCTTAGGGGCAGGTTATTCACCCCTCCACTTT. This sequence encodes CASSLGAGYSPLHF. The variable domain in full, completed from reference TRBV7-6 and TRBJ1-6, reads GAGVSQSPRYKVTKRGQDVALRCDPISGHVSLYWYRQALGQGPEFLTYFNYEAQQDKSGLPNDRFSAERPEGSISTLTIQRTEQRDSAMYRCASSLGAGYSPLHFGNGTRLTVT.

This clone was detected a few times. CDR3 sequence: CASSPAGGFNYGYTF. The CDR3 DNA follows: TGTGCCAGCAGTCCCGCTGGGGGGTTCAACTATGGCTACACCTTC. The chain joins TRBV28 to TRBJ1-2; D perhaps matches TRBD1 (5 bases). CDR1 and CDR2 (germline): MDHEN, SYDVKM. Trimming removed 5 bases at V and 2 bases at J, with 15 bases between. This CDR3 region has 15 residues.

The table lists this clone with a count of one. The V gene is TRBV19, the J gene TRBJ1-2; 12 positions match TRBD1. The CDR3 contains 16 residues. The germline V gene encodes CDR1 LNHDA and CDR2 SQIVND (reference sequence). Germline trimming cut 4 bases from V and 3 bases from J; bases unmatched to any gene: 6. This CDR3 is CASSKRDRGLYYGYTF. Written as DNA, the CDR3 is TGTGCCAGTAGTAAGCGGGACAGGGGGCTCTACTATGGCTACACCTTC.

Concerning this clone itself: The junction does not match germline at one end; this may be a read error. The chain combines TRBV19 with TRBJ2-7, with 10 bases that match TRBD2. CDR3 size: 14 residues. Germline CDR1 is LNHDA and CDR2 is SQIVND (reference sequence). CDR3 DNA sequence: TGTGCCAGTAGTCCCGGACTAGCGGCCACTTTCATTGGATTC. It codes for CASSPGLAATFIGF.

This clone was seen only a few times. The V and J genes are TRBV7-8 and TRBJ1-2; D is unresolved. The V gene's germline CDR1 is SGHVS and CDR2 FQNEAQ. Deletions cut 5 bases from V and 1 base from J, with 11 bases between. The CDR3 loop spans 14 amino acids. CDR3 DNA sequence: TGTGCCAGCAGCCTGCTAGGTTTTAACTATGGCTACACCTTC. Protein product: CASSLLGFNYGYTF. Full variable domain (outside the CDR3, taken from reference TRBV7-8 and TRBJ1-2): GAGVSQSPRYKVAKRGQDVALRCDPISGHVSLFWYQQALGQGPEFLTYFQNEAQLDKSGLPSDRFFAERPEGSVSTLKIQRTQQEDSAVYLCASSLLGFNYGYTFGSGTRLTVV.